Below, 10 T cell receptor beta chains from the same sample are listed, as sequenced in a study of regulatory T cells in long-lasting Graves disease. CDR3-region Arm-PCR and iRepertoire HTBI primers produced the TCR beta libraries. TCRdb passed the multiplex PCR reads through MiXCR, listing each CDR3 protein once. The sample yields 200,000 to 250,000 distinct CDR3 sequences, about 17% seen once. The time point was: newly diagnosed GD, antithyroid drugs for less than 3 months. PBMCs provided the RNA from which the TCR library was made. The source material was peripheral blood mononuclear cells (PBMCs), sampled at new diagnosis, from a patient treated with antithyroid drugs. The receptors here all came from a female donor with Graves disease.

This clonotype was detected ten times or more. The J gene is TRBJ2-7, the V gene TRBV20-1, with 11 bases fitting TRBD2. CDR3 length equals 15 residues. Trimming cost V 5 bases and J 6 bases; bases outside gene matches: 12. Germline V gene lookup returns CDR1 DFQATT and CDR2 SNEGSKA (reference sequence). CDR3 sequence reads: CSAGGTSGAGGEQYF. The CDR3 DNA is TGCAGTGCTGGTGGGACTAGCGGAGCCGGCGGCGAGCAGTACTTC.

This clonotype was recorded a few times. This rearrangement joins TRBV7-2 to TRBJ1-5, with D uncertain. Germline loops: CDR1 SGHTA, CDR2 FQGNSA. V lost 2 bases, J lost 7 bases, and 9 bases lay in between. This CDR3 contains 13 residues. The DNA for the CDR3 is TGTGCCAGCAGCTTATCTCCGGGGCAGCCCCAGCATTTT. Translated, it gives CASSLSPGQPQHF.

This clonotype came up many times. The rearrangement links TRBV28 to TRBJ1-3; D uncertain. V lost 2 bases and J lost 0, with 8 bases in between. Germline values: CDR1 MDHEN, CDR2 SYDVKM. The CDR3 extends over 15 amino acids. The DNA of the CDR3 is TGTGCCAGCAGTTTACCCACTGGCTCTGGAAACACCATATATTTT. It encodes CASSLPTGSGNTIYF.

This clonotype showed up many times. The V call is TRBV18, the J call TRBJ2-7; D is perhaps TRBD2 (6 bases). Germline loops: CDR1 KGHSH, CDR2 LQKENI. Trimming shortened V by 0 bases and J by 2 bases, and 8 bases separated the two germline ends. This CDR3 is built from 14 residues. The chain's CDR3 is CASSPPGEAYEQYF. The CDR3 coding sequence is TGTGCCAGCTCACCACCAGGGGAGGCCTACGAGCAGTACTTC.

This clonotype came up many times. The chain recombines TRBV30 with TRBJ2-7; 12 nucleotides line up with TRBD1. The CDR3 has 14 residues. With V trimmed by 2 bases and J by 6 bases, 5 bases remained unmatched. Germline V gene sequence: CDR1 GTSNPN, CDR2 SVGIG (reference sequence). CDR3 bases: TGTGCCTGGAGTTCAGGGACAGGGGGCGCCGAGCAGTACTTC. Translation: CAWSSGTGGAEQYF.

The chain joins TRBV4-2 to TRBJ2-3; 14 positions match TRBD2. Germline V gives CDR1 LGHNA, CDR2 YNFKEQ. This CDR3 is 18 amino acids long. J was trimmed by 2 bases and V by 3 bases; bases with no gene match: 7. This CDR3 reads CASSHLATSGRATDTQYF. CDR3 nucleotides: TGTGCCAGCAGCCATCTAGCGACTAGCGGGAGGGCCACAGATACGCAGTATTTT.

Turning to this clonotype: This sequence may be a read error, since a much larger clone differs from it by one base. The chain combines TRBV20-1 with TRBJ2-5, with 11 bases aligning to TRBD2. CDR3 size: 14 residues. Germline CDR1 DFQATT, CDR2 SNEGSKA (reference sequence). CDR3 sequence reads: CSATGSLAGETQHF. The CDR3 DNA follows: TGCAGTGCCACAGGCTCACTAGCGGGAGAGACCCAGCACTTC.

This clonotype was recorded at least ten times. The chain couples TRBV12-3 or TRBV12-4 to TRBJ1-5; D possibly corresponds to TRBD1 (5 bases). V was clipped by 6 bases and J by 3 bases, with 12 bases between them. The CDR3 runs to 14 residues. The DNA of the CDR3 is TGTGCCAGCAGAACGGGACCGATCAATCAGCCCCAGCATTTT. Its translation is CASRTGPINQPQHF.

This clonotype was seen repeatedly, ten times or more. The CDR3 nucleotides are TGTGCCAGCAGCGAGGGGTACTTCTATGGCTACACCTTC. This encodes CASSEGYFYGYTF. The chain has TRBV11-2 and TRBJ1-2, with a tentative D call TRBD1 (5 bases). Trimming left V 5 bases short and J 4 bases short, with 11 bases between. From germline, CDR1 is SGHAT and CDR2 FQNNGV. The CDR3 totals 13 residues.

The rearrangement links TRBV30 to TRBJ1-6; the D gene is possibly TRBD1 (6 bases). The germline V gene encodes CDR1 GTSNPN and CDR2 SVGIG (reference sequence). The CDR3 is 15 amino acids. V was shortened by 4 bases and J by 3 bases, with 13 bases between the two germline ends. CDR3 coding DNA: TGTGCCTGGATGCCTGGACAGATCTATAATTCACCCCTCCACTTT. Amino acid sequence: CAWMPGQIYNSPLHF.